This entry lists 15 T cell receptor beta chains sequenced from one sample in a study of neurological immune-mediated disorders. Time point: longitudinal time-point 3. TCRdb reprocessed the 5' RACE reads with MiXCR, giving one entry per CDR3 protein. The sample records more than 75,000 distinct CDR3 sequences, around 4.5% being singletons. Specimen: PBMCs. The source of these receptors is a woman aged 55-70 years with multiple sclerosis.

At least ten counts were recorded for this clonotype. CDR3 loop: CSADGTGASSYEQYF. In DNA form, the CDR3 reads TGCAGTGCAGATGGGACAGGGGCCAGCTCCTACGAGCAGTACTTC. The chain recombines TRBV20-1 with TRBJ2-7; TRBD1 aligns across 10 bases. Per the germline V gene, CDR1 is DFQATT and CDR2 is SNEGSKA (reference sequence). V lost 6 bases and J lost 0; bases outside the gene matches: 8. This CDR3 has 15 amino acids.

In its sample, this clonotype was seen many times. The chain combines TRBV5-1 with TRBJ1-4; D possibly corresponds to TRBD1 (5 bases). CDR1 is SGHRS and CDR2 is YFSETQ in the germline V gene. The CDR3 has 15 residues. V gave up 0 bases and J gave up 5 bases, with 11 bases separating them. In DNA, the CDR3 is TGCGCCAGCAGCTTGGAGGCAGGGCTGAATGAAAAACTGTTTTTT. It specifies CASSLEAGLNEKLFF.

This clonotype occurred many times. The chain uses TRBV10-3 and TRBJ2-2; the D gene is possibly TRBD1 (6 bases). Germline V CDR1 and CDR2: ENHRY, SYGVKD. The length of the CDR3 is 13 residues. The ends were cut back, 11 bases at V and 4 bases at J, with 14 bases in the middle. The CDR3 spells CAVGQTSTGELFF. In DNA form, the CDR3 reads TGTGCCGTAGGACAGACCTCCACCGGGGAGCTGTTTTTT.

This clonotype was counted many times. The V gene is TRBV4-2, the J gene TRBJ2-5; TRBD2 aligns across 7 bases. The CDR3 is 15 residues long. Trimming removed 0 bases from V and 4 bases from J; junction bases left unmatched: 5. Germline CDR1 LGHNA, CDR2 YNFKEQ. In DNA, the CDR3 is TGTGCCAGCAGCCAAGAGCCTAGCGGACTAGAGACCCAGTACTTC. Translation gives CASSQEPSGLETQYF.

This clonotype was found many times. This chain connects TRBV5-1 to TRBJ2-5; 8 nucleotides line up with TRBD2. The germline V gene has CDR1 SGHRS and CDR2 YFSETQ. CDR3 length: 16 amino acids. Trimming at V came to 2 bases and at J to 5 bases, leaving 11 bases not matched to a gene. The CDR3 region has the DNA TGCGCCAGCAGCTTTGGGCCTAGCGGGTCTCGGGAGACCCAGTACTTC. It specifies CASSFGPSGSRETQYF.

This clonotype was counted many times. The gene calls are TRBV7-6 and TRBJ1-2; D may be TRBD1 (6 bases). Germline V gene sequence: CDR1 SGHVS, CDR2 FNYEAQ. V lost 5 bases, J lost 6 bases, and 16 bases lay in between. This CDR3 contains 14 residues. The CDR3 nucleotides are TGTGCCAGCAGCCTACAGGGACTAAGGGATGGCTACACCTTC. It specifies CASSLQGLRDGYTF.

The sample holds many counts of this clonotype. The chain employs TRBV6-5 and TRBJ2-1; no clear D. V was pared by 6 bases and J by 5 bases, with 8 bases between. In germline, CDR1 is MNHEY, CDR2 SVGAGI. The CDR3 consists of 12 residues. The CDR3 spells CASRRLDNEQFF. In nucleotides, the CDR3 is TGTGCCAGCAGGAGGCTGGACAATGAGCAGTTCTTC.

The V and J genes are TRBV5-8 and TRBJ2-5, with TRBD1 matching 8 bases. After removal of 7 bases from V and 3 bases from J, the junction contained 5 bases not matched to a gene. Germline loops: CDR1 SGHTS, CDR2 YDEGEE. The CDR3 runs 13 residues. Here the CDR3 reads CASRKTGEETQYF. CDR3 bases: TGTGCCAGCCGTAAGACAGGGGAAGAGACCCAGTACTTC.

This clonotype was seen ten or more times. The rearrangement joins TRBV3-1 to TRBJ2-4; no clear D gene. The germline gives CDR1 LGHDT, CDR2 YNNKEL (reference sequence). Trimming took 0 bases from V and 10 from J, leaving 10 bases between them. The CDR3 is made up of 13 amino acids. CDR3 in amino acids: CASSQEGPRIQYF. The DNA of the CDR3 is TGTGCCAGCAGCCAAGAAGGTCCACGGATTCAGTACTTC.

This clonotype was counted at least ten times. V usage is TRBV5-1 and J usage is TRBJ2-1; D unresolved. Per germline, CDR1 SGHRS and CDR2 YFSETQ. Trimming stripped 4 bases from V and 8 bases from J, with 13 bases between. This CDR3 is built from 13 residues. CDR3 sequence reads: CASSATPQDEQFF. DNA of the CDR3: TGCGCCAGCAGCGCCACCCCTCAAGATGAGCAGTTCTTC.

This clonotype has a count of ten or more. The gene calls are TRBV5-1 and TRBJ1-1, with D possibly TRBD1 on 5 matching bases. This CDR3 is built from 16 residues. Per germline, CDR1 SGHRS and CDR2 YFSETQ. V lost 4 bases, J lost 4 bases, and 20 bases lay in between. The CDR3 loop is CASSPAWTRRGTEAFF. CDR3 sequence (DNA): TGCGCCAGCAGCCCGGCCTGGACACGGCGGGGCACTGAAGCTTTCTTT.

This clonotype was counted many times. The rearrangement links TRBV18 to TRBJ2-7, with a weak D call TRBD1 (6 bases). V was shortened by 2 bases and J by 1 base, with 12 bases between the two germline ends. Germline values: CDR1 KGHSH, CDR2 LQKENI. This CDR3 spans 15 amino acids. In DNA form, the CDR3 reads TGTGCCAGCTCACCAGGACAGTCGGGGTCCTACGAGCAGTACTTC. Translation: CASSPGQSGSYEQYF.

Concerning this clonotype itself: A clone one base away is much larger, so this may be a read error. The chain couples TRBV6-1 to TRBJ2-1; 9 bases match TRBD1. The CDR3 is 14 residues long. Germline V gene sequence: CDR1 MNHNS, CDR2 SASEGT. The CDR3 is CTSSDTGGWGEQFF. The CDR3 nucleotides are TGTACCAGCAGTGATACAGGGGGCTGGGGTGAGCAGTTCTTC.

This clonotype showed up many times. The chain is built from TRBV15 and TRBJ1-1, with a possible D match to TRBD1 (6 bases). Germline V gene sequence: CDR1 LNHNV, CDR2 YYDKDF (reference sequence). Trimming removed 1 base at V and 4 bases at J, with 13 bases between. The CDR3 extends over 15 amino acids. The CDR3 nucleotides are TGTGCCACCAGCAGAGGTACAGGGCGGGGCACTGAAGCTTTCTTT. Its translation: CATSRGTGRGTEAFF.

This clonotype was recorded at least ten times. The CDR3 nucleotides are TGCAGTGCTAGAGGCAGGAACACTGAAGCTTTCTTT. Its translation is CSARGRNTEAFF. The chain has TRBV20-1 and TRBJ1-1; D gene unclear. CDR1 DFQATT and CDR2 SNEGSKA come from the germline V gene (reference sequence). This CDR3 is 12 amino acids long. V gave up 1 base and J gave up 1 base, with 4 bases separating them.